This TCR beta chain was found in a study of shared clonotypes between healthy human individuals. The germline gives CDR1 SGHRS, CDR2 YFSETQ. The CDR3 runs to 14 residues. The ends lost 6 bases at V and 2 bases at J; junction bases unmatched: 8. The material for each subset, its genomic DNA, was split evenly across several immunoSEQ plates. The table came from immunoSEQ multiplex PCR; TCRdb's copy has only in-frame clones and leaves some out. The sample holds 500,000 or so clones, approximately 95% seen once. Sequenced material: naive CD4+ T cells sorted from blood. Specified subset: CD45RA+ positively selected. The sequence came from a woman aged 25 to 39 in good health. The chain couples TRBV5-1 to TRBJ2-7; 7 bases map to TRBD2. Here the CDR3 DNA reads TGCGCCAGCACCCTCGGGGGAGGGACCTACGAGCAGTACTTC. This translates into CASTLGGGTYEQYF.